The 20 T cell receptor beta chains listed next were all sequenced from one sample in a study of blood T cell repertoires in COVID-19. Profiling relied on immunoSEQ multiplex PCR, and the TCRdb table lists in-frame clones only, not all of them. The data contain about 270,000 clones, 80% to 90% of them seen just once; the ten biggest clones take up over 3.5%. Sequences were obtained from PBMCs or T cells enriched from blood (not recorded which). Receptors originate from a woman aged 30 to 39 with acute COVID-19.

DNA for the CDR3: TGCGCCAGCAGTGAGTCTCCGGGTCGGAATGAAAAACTGTTTTTT. This encodes CASSESPGRNEKLFF. The V and J genes are TRBV10-1 and TRBJ1-4; D is unclear. CDR1 and CDR2 (germline): WNHNN, SYGVQD (reference sequence). The V gene lost 0 bases and the J gene lost 5 bases, with 10 bases spanning the gap. The CDR3 totals 15 residues.

In this sample, this clone turned up once. The genes are TRBV5-1 and TRBJ2-5, with 9 bases fitting TRBD1. CDR1 is SGHRS and CDR2 is YFSETQ in the germline V gene. The CDR3 totals 14 residues. Trimming took 3 bases from V and 3 from J; bases not matched to a gene: 3. The CDR3 coding sequence is TGCGCCAGCAGCTGGGGGACAGGGAAAGAGACCCAGTACTTC. It is translated as CASSWGTGKETQYF.

The J gene is TRBJ2-1, the V gene TRBV19, with TRBD2 matching over 11 bases. This CDR3 is built from 16 residues. Germline-derived CDR1 and CDR2 are LNHDA and SQIVND (reference sequence). Trimming at V came to 4 bases and at J to 9 bases, leaving 11 bases not matched to a gene. The CDR3: CASSSVAGGPYVEQFF. CDR3 DNA sequence: TGTGCCAGTAGTAGCGTAGCGGGAGGGCCGTATGTTGAGCAGTTCTTC.

V is TRBV4-3 and J is TRBJ2-7; D gene unclear. CDR1 and CDR2 from the germline V gene are LGHNA and YSLEER. Trimming removed 1 base at V and 2 bases at J, with 6 bases between. The CDR3 spans 13 residues. As DNA, the CDR3 is TGCGCCAGCAGCCAAGGTGCTACCTACGAGCAGTACTTC. It yields the protein CASSQGATYEQYF.

The chain couples TRBV29-1 to TRBJ2-7; 13 positions agree with TRBD2. Trimming at V came to 1 base and at J to 3 bases, leaving 3 bases not matched to a gene. The CDR3 has 15 residues. Germline V gene lookup returns CDR1 SQVTM and CDR2 ANQGSEA. The CDR3 DNA is TGCAGCGTTGAAGGGACTAGCGGGAGTATCTACGAGCAGTACTTC. Protein sequence: CSVEGTSGSIYEQYF.

This clone was observed at least ten times. This sequence joins TRBV27 and TRBJ1-5, with D unclear. This CDR3 is built from 14 residues. Germline assignment: CDR1 MNHEY and CDR2 SMNVEV (reference sequence). The V end was cut by 7 bases, the J end by 2 bases, with 12 bases between. CDR3 sequence reads: CASKSPEGNQPQHF. Here the CDR3 DNA reads TGTGCCAGCAAATCCCCCGAGGGCAATCAGCCCCAGCATTTT.

About this clone: Within the sample, other DNA sequences also encode this same CDR3. This chain connects TRBV5-1 to TRBJ1-1; TRBD1 matches at 9 bases. The CDR3 consists of 15 residues. Germline-derived CDR1 and CDR2 are SGHRS and YFSETQ. V lost 4 bases and J lost 1; bases outside the gene matches: 5. This CDR3 reads CASSLGTGKNTEAFF. DNA for the CDR3: TGCGCCAGCAGCCTCGGGACAGGGAAGAACACTGAAGCTTTCTTT.

The V and J genes are TRBV13 and TRBJ1-1; D is unclear. Germline CDR1 is PRHDT and CDR2 is FYEKMQ (reference sequence). V was trimmed by 1 base and J by 11 bases, leaving 14 bases between them. The CDR3 contains 13 residues. The CDR3 reads CASSLAPGLDAFF. The CDR3 DNA sequence: TGTGCCAGCAGCTTAGCTCCGGGGTTGGATGCTTTCTTT.

V and J are TRBV4-1 and TRBJ2-3; unclear D gene. CDR1 is MGHRA, CDR2 YSYEKL, per germline. CDR3 length: 14 residues. V was trimmed by 1 base and J by 8 bases, leaving 13 bases between them. The CDR3 spells CASSQGRGDGTQYF. CDR3 nucleotide sequence: TGCGCCAGCAGCCAAGGCCGAGGAGACGGTACGCAGTATTTT.

V is TRBV20-1 and J is TRBJ1-6; unclear D gene. Per germline, CDR1 DFQATT and CDR2 SNEGSKA (reference sequence). The V gene lost 3 bases and the J gene lost 0 bases, with 6 bases spanning the gap. The CDR3 has 14 residues. CDR3 residues: CSASMSSYNSPLHF. The CDR3 DNA follows: TGCAGTGCTAGTATGAGCTCCTATAATTCACCCCTCCACTTT.

The rearrangement uses TRBV7-2 and TRBJ2-7; TRBD2 agrees at 14 bases. Trimming took 4 bases from V and 6 from J; bases not matched to a gene: 5. CDR1 and CDR2 (germline): SGHTA, FQGNSA. This CDR3 is built from 15 residues. CDR3 protein: CASSWGLAGASEQYF. The CDR3 nucleotides read TGTGCCAGCAGCTGGGGACTAGCGGGAGCAAGCGAGCAGTACTTC.

The chain employs TRBV27 and TRBJ2-7, with D possibly being TRBD1 (5 bases). Germline V gene sequence: CDR1 MNHEY, CDR2 SMNVEV (reference sequence). The V end lost 3 bases, the J end lost 1 base, and 7 bases lay between the germline ends. The CDR3 is 13 amino acids. CDR3 protein: CASSLQGSYEQYF. For the CDR3, the DNA is TGTGCCAGCAGTTTGCAGGGATCCTACGAGCAGTACTTC.

The chain has TRBV3-1 (or the pseudogene TRBV3-2) and TRBJ1-6; 7 nucleotides line up with TRBD1. The length of the CDR3 is 14 residues. J lost 10 bases, V lost 4 bases, and 7 bases had no gene match. CDR1 and CDR2 from the germline V gene are LGHDT and YNNKEL (reference sequence). The chain's CDR3 is CASSPNRGISPLHF. Here the CDR3 DNA reads TGTGCCAGCAGCCCTAACAGGGGTATCTCACCCCTCCACTTT.

Concerning this clone itself: A read error may account for a junction end that differs from germline. The chain combines TRBV5-1 with TRBJ2-1; TRBD2 matches 7 bases. This CDR3 comprises 14 residues. Germline-derived CDR1 and CDR2 are SGHRS and YFSETQ. Here the CDR3 reads CASSLASGYNEQFF. CDR3 sequence (DNA): TGCGCCAGCAGTTTGGCTAGCGGATACAATGAGCAGTTCTTC.

The genes are TRBV6-5 and TRBJ2-5, with D unclear. CDR1 and CDR2 from the germline V gene are MNHEY and SVGAGI. With 6 bases removed from V and 0 bases from J, the gap between germline ends came to 5 bases. The CDR3 is 12 residues long. Here the CDR3 DNA reads TGTGCCAGCAGATCTCACCAAGAGACCCAGTACTTC. This encodes CASRSHQETQYF.

The chain combines TRBV30 with TRBJ1-1, with 7 bases identical to TRBD1. The V gene end was trimmed by 6 bases and the J gene end by 1 base; junction bases not matched to a gene: 2. The CDR3 loop spans 12 amino acids. Germline V gene sequence: CDR1 GTSNPN, CDR2 SVGIG (reference sequence). The CDR3 sequence: CACRQGNTEAFF. The CDR3 DNA reads TGTGCCTGCCGACAGGGGAACACTGAAGCTTTCTTT. The entire variable domain, with the rest obtained from reference TRBV30 and TRBJ1-1, is as follows: SQTIHQWPATLVQPVGSPLSLECTVEGTSNPNLYWYRQAAGRGLQLLFYSVGIGQISSEVPQNLSASRPQDRQFILSSKKLLLSDSGFYLCACRQGNTEAFFGQGTRLTVV.

This clone has a single count. V usage is TRBV15 and J usage is TRBJ2-1; 10 nucleotides agree with TRBD2. This CDR3 has 19 amino acids. Trimming cost V 0 bases and J 5 bases; bases outside gene matches: 13. CDR1 LNHNV and CDR2 YYDKDF come from the germline V gene (reference sequence). CDR3 sequence: CATSREQPQLAGIDNEQFF. As DNA, the CDR3 is TGTGCCACCAGCAGAGAACAGCCCCAACTAGCGGGGATCGACAATGAGCAGTTCTTC.

In DNA form, the CDR3 reads TGTGCCAGCAGGAGGACTAGCGGCGCCGGGGAGCTGTTTTTT. This translates into CASRRTSGAGELFF. V is TRBV7-2 and J is TRBJ2-2; 10 positions agree with TRBD2. Trimming cost V 6 bases and J 6 bases; bases outside gene matches: 4. CDR3 length: 14 amino acids. CDR1 and CDR2 (germline): SGHTA, FQGNSA.

This sequence joins TRBV7-9 and TRBJ2-1; 7 nucleotides align to TRBD2. The CDR3 consists of 13 residues. J gave up 6 bases and V 1 base, and 0 bases lay outside the gene matches. Germline values: CDR1 SEHNR, CDR2 FQNEAQ (reference sequence). The CDR3: CASSLGTSNEQFF. Here the CDR3 DNA reads TGTGCCAGCAGCTTAGGGACTAGCAATGAGCAGTTCTTC.

J is TRBJ1-1 and V is TRBV2; D is ambiguous. The CDR3 is 12 amino acids. Germline CDR1 and CDR2: SNHLY and FYNNEI. The ends were cut back, 4 bases at V and 4 bases at J, with 7 bases in the middle. CDR3 DNA: TGTGCCAGCAGTGGAGGGAGCACTGAAGCTTTCTTT. It codes for CASSGGSTEAFF.